These 13 T cell receptor beta chains came from one sample sequenced in a study of tumor-infiltrating lymphocytes in primary liver carcinoma. TCR beta cDNA was made from 500 ng total RNA with a constant-region primer. Generation of the TCR beta libraries relied on three nested multiplex PCR rounds using slightly modified ARM-PCR. Primers for the first two PCR rounds were TRBV1-TRBV30 forward primers and a C-beta reverse primer (roughly 9 cycles per round). Each CDR3 protein is one row after TCRdb ran MiXCR on the multiplex PCR reads. The table records 100,000 to 150,000 distinct CDR3 sequences, 64% of them present only once. For each extraction, RNA and DNA were obtained together from around 20-30 mg of unsorted bulk tissue. Sequences were obtained from liver tumor tissue from sampling region 3. This sample's subset: tumor region T3, left-lateral pole. These receptors were collected from a woman aged 55-75 years with primary liver carcinoma and hepatitis B virus infection.

This clonotype was seen only a few times. V gene TRBV28 combines with J gene TRBJ2-7; 7 nucleotides align to TRBD1. Losses at the gene ends were 6 bases for V and 5 bases for J; bases not matched to a gene: 13. The CDR3 has 15 amino acids. Germline CDR1 MDHEN, CDR2 SYDVKM. This CDR3 reads CASRTGTVHGNEQYF. As DNA, the CDR3 is TGTGCCAGCAGGACTGGGACAGTCCACGGAAACGAGCAGTACTTC.

This clonotype has at least ten counts. The chain combines TRBV5-6 with TRBJ1-1, with 9 bases aligning to TRBD1. The V gene end was trimmed by 3 bases and the J gene end by 3 bases; junction bases not matched to a gene: 3. The CDR3 contains 14 residues. Germline CDR1 is SGHDT and CDR2 is YYEEEE. CDR3 region: CASSWDRADTEAFF. The CDR3 DNA reads TGTGCCAGCAGCTGGGACAGGGCGGACACTGAAGCTTTCTTT.

As to this clonotype: A single base separates this from a much larger clone, so it may be a read error. The genes are TRBV29-1 and TRBJ1-1, with unresolved D. Germline V gives CDR1 SQVTM, CDR2 ANQGSEA. The V and J ends lost 3 bases and 3 bases respectively, with 11 bases between them. The CDR3 totals 13 residues. The CDR3 loop is CSVDPQWDTEAFF. The CDR3, as DNA: TGCAGCGTTGATCCCCAGTGGGACACTGAAGCTTTCTTT.

Details on this clonotype: The junction differs from germline at one of its ends, possibly a read error. This chain links TRBV11-3 with TRBJ2-2; 7 bases align to TRBD2. The CDR3 length is 15 residues. CDR1 is SGHNT and CDR2 is YENEEA in the germline V gene. Here the CDR3 DNA reads TGTACCAGCAGCTTGGGGCTAGCGGCTACCGGGGAGCTGTTTTTT. Translation: CTSSLGLAATGELFF.

Worth noting for this clonotype: An end of the junction differs from the germline gene, which may be a read error. The chain is built from TRBV6-5 and TRBJ2-5, with TRBD2 as a possible D gene (5 bases). CDR3 length equals 13 residues. Germline V lookup: CDR1 MNHEY, CDR2 SVGAGI. The CDR3 loop is CASGTAVRETHYF. The CDR3 nucleotides are TGTGCCAGCGGCACCGCGGTGAGGGAGACCCACTACTTC.

About this clonotype itself: One end of the junction is discordant with germline, which a read error may explain. This sequence joins TRBV28 and TRBJ2-5; D may be TRBD1 or TRBD2 (5 bases each). Germline loops: CDR1 MDHEN, CDR2 SYDVKM. The CDR3 extends over 19 amino acids. Here the CDR3 DNA reads TGTACCAGCAGTTTATTGGGTTGGGGCCAAGAGGGAGTCGGGAAGACCCAGTACTTC. The encoded protein is CTSSLLGWGQEGVGKTQYF.

Details on this clonotype: One end of the junction varies from germline; a read error may be responsible. This rearrangement joins TRBV6-1 to TRBJ2-6; the match to TRBD1 covers 7 bases. This CDR3 spans 15 amino acids. CDR1 and CDR2 (germline): MNHNS, SASEGT. CDR3 nucleotide sequence: TGTGCCAGCAGGGAAGGGGGCTCTGGGGCCAACATCCTGACTTTC. It encodes CASREGGSGANILTF.

Comments on this clonotype: A much larger clone differs from this one at a single base, so this may be a read error. The chain joins TRBV6-5 to TRBJ2-2, with D unresolved. The V and J ends lost 2 bases and 10 bases respectively, with 11 bases between them. This CDR3 region has 13 residues. The germline V gene has CDR1 MNHEY and CDR2 SVGAGI. The CDR3 loop reads CASSYGIGVELFF. DNA for the CDR3: TGTGCCAGCAGTTACGGTATTGGCGTGGAGCTGTTTTTT.

This clonotype was detected ten times or more. The chain combines TRBV6-5 with TRBJ2-7; 9 nucleotides align to TRBD2. This CDR3 has 14 residues. V dropped 6 bases and J dropped 3; count of bases not matched to a gene: 6. CDR1 MNHEY and CDR2 SVGAGI come from the germline V gene. CDR3 coding DNA: TGTGCCAGCAGGCCGGCGGGGGGGGACTACGAGCAGTACTTC. Protein product: CASRPAGGDYEQYF.

CDR3 DNA sequence: TGTGCCAGCAGCCTCCGCGGGACTAGCGGGGATAAGGCCTACGAGCAGTACTTC. This codes for CASSLRGTSGDKAYEQYF. The chain uses TRBV11-2 and TRBJ2-7; TRBD2 matches 13 bases. CDR1 is SGHAT, CDR2 FQNNGV, per germline. The CDR3 spans 18 residues. Trimming cost V 5 bases and J 2 bases; bases outside gene matches: 12.

The rearrangement joins TRBV6-4 to TRBJ2-1; TRBD2 matches 7 bases. Germline-derived CDR1 and CDR2 are MRHNA and SNTAGT. The CDR3 has 15 residues. The V segment lost 6 bases and the J segment 8 bases; nucleotides outside the gene matches: 13. The CDR3 reads CASSLGRETIYEQFF. Written as DNA, the CDR3 is TGTGCCAGCAGCCTAGGGCGGGAGACGATCTATGAGCAGTTCTTC.

The rearrangement links TRBV11-1 to TRBJ2-7; D is unresolved. The CDR3 extends over 13 amino acids. Germline values: CDR1 SGHAT, CDR2 FQDESV (reference sequence). The CDR3 reads CASSLARSYEQYV. Here the CDR3 DNA reads TGTGCTAGCAGCTTAGCCAGGAGTTACGAGCAGTACGTC.

This clonotype was counted at least ten times. V is TRBV6-6 and J is TRBJ1-2, with TRBD1 as a possible D gene (5 bases). The germline V and J ends were trimmed by 7 bases and 4 bases, with 10 bases remaining between them. The CDR3 loop spans 12 amino acids. Germline CDR1 is MNHNY and CDR2 is SVGAGI (reference sequence). In DNA, the CDR3 is TGTGCCAGCACCAGGGACTCCTATGGCTACACCTTC. It translates to CASTRDSYGYTF.